These 13 T cell receptor beta chains share one sample of origin, sequenced in a study of blood T cell repertoires in COVID-19. Sequenced by immunoSEQ multiplex PCR; TCRdb stores in-frame clones only, minus some. This repertoire shows under 250,000 clones, roughly 82% found once; its top ten account for 4.7%. The sequenced sample consisted of peripheral blood. Source of these receptors: a woman aged 65 to 85 with acute or convalescent COVID-19.

This chain links TRBV4-1 with TRBJ1-4; 7 bases line up with TRBD1. The germline CDR1 and CDR2 sequences are MGHRA and YSYEKL. The CDR3 is 16 residues long. Unmatched junction bases numbered 8, after V lost 4 bases and J lost 3 bases. The CDR3 reads CASSPGPGTANEKLFF. The CDR3 DNA sequence: TGCGCCAGCAGCCCAGGACCCGGGACAGCTAATGAAAAACTGTTTTTT.

This sequence joins TRBV19 and TRBJ2-3; TRBD2 agrees at 11 bases. J lost 6 bases, V lost 3 bases, and 5 bases had no gene match. Germline CDR1 LNHDA, CDR2 SQIVND (reference sequence). CDR3 length: 15 residues. The CDR3 region is CASSISGGVWDTQYF. CDR3 in DNA: TGTGCCAGTAGTATTAGCGGGGGGGTCTGGGATACGCAGTATTTT.

The chain has TRBV18 and TRBJ2-2; 9 positions agree with TRBD1. The CDR3 is made up of 16 amino acids. V lost 2 bases, J lost 7 bases, and 8 bases stayed unmatched. Germline CDR1 KGHSH, CDR2 LQKENI. CDR3 nucleotides: TGTGCCAGCTCACCATTCGACAGGGGGATTGGCGGGGAGCTGTTTTTT. Its protein is CASSPFDRGIGGELFF.

The chain couples TRBV10-3 to TRBJ1-2; 9 bases are shared with TRBD1. The trim removed 0 bases at V and 0 bases at J, leaving 2 bases unmatched. The CDR3 is 16 residues long. Germline CDR1 ENHRY, CDR2 SYGVKD. The CDR3: CAISESGTGTNYGYTF. The CDR3 DNA reads as TGTGCCATCAGTGAGTCCGGGACAGGGACTAACTATGGCTACACCTTC.

This chain uses TRBV28 with TRBJ1-6; 10 positions agree with TRBD1. The junction had 7 bases not matched to a gene; V was cut back by 2 bases and J by 6 bases. Germline V gene sequence: CDR1 MDHEN, CDR2 SYDVKM. This CDR3 is 17 amino acids long. CDR3 nucleotide sequence: TGTGCCAGCAGTTTACCCCAGGACAGGGGGAGTAATTCACCCCTCCACTTT. Translation gives CASSLPQDRGSNSPLHF.

The chain carries TRBV4-3 and TRBJ2-5, with a possible D match to TRBD1 (6 bases). Germline V CDR1 and CDR2: LGHNA, YSLEER. V was shortened by 4 bases and J by 10 bases, with 16 bases between the two germline ends. This CDR3 is 13 amino acids long. CDR3 nucleotide sequence: TGCGCCAGCAGCCCGAGCCATCAGGGGATCCAGTACTTC. Its translation: CASSPSHQGIQYF.

The chain recombines TRBV11-2 with TRBJ1-1; D is perhaps TRBD1 (5 bases). Trimming took off 0 bases at V and 0 bases at J, with 11 bases between the two ends. Germline V gene data show CDR1 as SGHAT and CDR2 as FQNNGV. This CDR3 is 16 amino acids long. The chain's CDR3 is CASSLEGRGMNTEAFF. Written as DNA, the CDR3 is TGTGCCAGCAGCTTAGAGGGGAGGGGAATGAACACTGAAGCTTTCTTT.

The rearrangement links TRBV28 to TRBJ1-1; D ambiguous. The CDR3 runs 13 residues. Per germline, CDR1 MDHEN and CDR2 SYDVKM. V was cut by 2 bases and J by 11 bases, with 15 bases left in between. The CDR3 nucleotides are TGTGCCAGCAGTTTAGCAGTCTTGAGGGAGGCTTTCTTT. The encoded protein is CASSLAVLREAFF.

This chain's CDR3 is CASTMQGLGQGDYGYTF. DNA for the CDR3: TGTGCCAGTACCATGCAGGGGCTGGGACAGGGTGACTATGGCTACACCTTC. This sequence joins TRBV19 and TRBJ1-2, with 9 bases aligning to TRBD1. Germline assignment: CDR1 LNHDA and CDR2 SQIVND (reference sequence). The length of the CDR3 is 17 residues. V was clipped by 7 bases and J by 3 bases; unmatched bases: 15. Combining the CDR3 with reference TRBV19 and TRBJ1-2 gives the whole variable domain DGGITQSPKYLFRKEGQNVTLSCEQNLNHDAMYWYRQDPGQGLRLIYYSQIVNDFQKGDIAEGYSVSREKKESFPLTVTSAQKNPTAFYLCASTMQGLGQGDYGYTFGSGTRLTVV.

The chain couples TRBV18 to TRBJ1-3; 8 bases match TRBD1. The ends lost 3 bases at V and 3 bases at J; junction bases unmatched: 7. This CDR3 region has 16 residues. Germline CDR1 reads KGHSH; CDR2 reads LQKENI. CDR3 sequence: CASSPTTGDGGNTIYF. CDR3 in DNA: TGTGCCAGCTCACCGACGACAGGGGACGGTGGAAACACCATATATTTT.

The genes are TRBV11-2 and TRBJ1-1; TRBD1 agrees at 7 bases. The CDR3 spans 16 residues. CDR1 SGHAT and CDR2 FQNNGV come from the germline V gene. J lost 3 bases, V lost 5 bases, and 12 bases had no gene match. The CDR3: CASSPTGSNGDTEAFF. In nucleotides, the CDR3 is TGTGCCAGCAGCCCGACAGGGTCTAATGGGGACACTGAAGCTTTCTTT.

The chain carries TRBV7-9 and TRBJ1-2; D gene unclear. V lost 4 bases and J lost 7, with 16 bases in between. Per germline, CDR1 SEHNR and CDR2 FQNEAQ (reference sequence). CDR3 length equals 14 residues. The CDR3 is CASSYRREERGYTF. DNA for the CDR3: TGTGCCAGCAGCTACCGGAGGGAAGAACGTGGCTACACCTTC.

The rearrangement links TRBV3-1 (or the pseudogene TRBV3-2) to TRBJ1-3, with a tentative D call TRBD1 (6 bases). This CDR3 region has 16 residues. V shed 1 base and J shed 4 bases, with 14 bases lying between them. Germline V gene sequence: CDR1 LGHDT, CDR2 YNNKEL (reference sequence). CDR3 coding DNA: TGTGCCAGCAGCCAAGGGACAGCACCTCTGGGAAACACCATATATTTT. Encoded protein: CASSQGTAPLGNTIYF.